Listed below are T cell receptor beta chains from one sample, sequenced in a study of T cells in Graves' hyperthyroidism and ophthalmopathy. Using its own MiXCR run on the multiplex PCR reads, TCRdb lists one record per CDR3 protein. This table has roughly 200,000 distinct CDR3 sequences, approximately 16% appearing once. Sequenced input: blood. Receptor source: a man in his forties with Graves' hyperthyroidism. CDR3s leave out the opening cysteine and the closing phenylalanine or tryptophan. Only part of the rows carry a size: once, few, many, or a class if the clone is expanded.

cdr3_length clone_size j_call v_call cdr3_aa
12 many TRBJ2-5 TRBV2 ASSEAAGLETQY
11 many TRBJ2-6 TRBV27 ASSPRTDNVLT
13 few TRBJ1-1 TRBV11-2 ASSPDTAANTEAF
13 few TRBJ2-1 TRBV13 ASSLQGEGHNEQF
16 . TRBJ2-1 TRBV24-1 ATSDSRGWLAGKGEQF
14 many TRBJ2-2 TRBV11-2 ASSYRLAMNTGELF
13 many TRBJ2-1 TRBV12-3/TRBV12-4 ASSPIGGLYNEQF
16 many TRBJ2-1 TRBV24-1 ATSDPRQAGTAYNEQF
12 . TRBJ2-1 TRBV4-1 ASSQDLAMDEQF
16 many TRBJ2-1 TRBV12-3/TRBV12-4 ASSLVTSGISSYNEQF
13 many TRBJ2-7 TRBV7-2 ASSLASTETYEQY
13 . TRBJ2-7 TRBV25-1 ASSESGTSRYEQY
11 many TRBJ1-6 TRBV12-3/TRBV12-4 ASSLFSDSPLH
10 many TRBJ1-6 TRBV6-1 ASLDFQSPLH
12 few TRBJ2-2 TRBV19 ASSTRTGTGELF
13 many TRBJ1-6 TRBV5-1 ASSRDGGLDSPLH
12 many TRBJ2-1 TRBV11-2 ASSIRQNYNEQF
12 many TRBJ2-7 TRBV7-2 ASSNRGRTYEQY
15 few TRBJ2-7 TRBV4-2 ASSQDTSDKGSYEQY
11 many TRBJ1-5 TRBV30 AWATGDSQPQH
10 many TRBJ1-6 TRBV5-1 ASSFSNSPLH
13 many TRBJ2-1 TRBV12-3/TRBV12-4 ASSSKWEPYNEQF
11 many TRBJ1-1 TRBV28 ASGDDRTPEAF
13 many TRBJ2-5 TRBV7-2 ASSFSGGFQETQY
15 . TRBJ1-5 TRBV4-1 ASSLPGRTDSNQPQH
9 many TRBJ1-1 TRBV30 AWSDGTEAF
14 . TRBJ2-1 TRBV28 ASSFPGGSSYNEQF
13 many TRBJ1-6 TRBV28 ASSPPGTGVSPLH
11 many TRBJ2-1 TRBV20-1 SAQLKMGNEQF
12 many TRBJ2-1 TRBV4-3 ASSHRTGWNEQF
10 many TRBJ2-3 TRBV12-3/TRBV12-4 ASSFTRDTQY
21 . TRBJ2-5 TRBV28 ASSLNRVAWTSGRQGFQETQY
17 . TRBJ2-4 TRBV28 ASSWLGLAGTLAKNIQY
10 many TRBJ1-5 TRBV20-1 SADRENQPQH
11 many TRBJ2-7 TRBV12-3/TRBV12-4 ASSYRGGYEQY
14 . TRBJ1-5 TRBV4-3 ASSQVAGSSNQPQH
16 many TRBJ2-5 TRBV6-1 ASSYKWGPKDYQETQY
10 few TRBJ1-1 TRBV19 ASRFGNTEAF
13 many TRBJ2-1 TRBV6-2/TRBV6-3 ASSLRPRTDNEQF
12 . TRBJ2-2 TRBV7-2 AGSFRGGTGELF
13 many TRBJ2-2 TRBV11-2 ASSYGTLDTGELF
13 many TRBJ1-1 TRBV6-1 ASSEPQLGNTEAF
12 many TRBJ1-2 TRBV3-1 ASSQGKGNYGYT
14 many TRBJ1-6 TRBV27 ASSLSAAGYNSPLH
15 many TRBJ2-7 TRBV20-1 SARGTSGGPFSYEQY
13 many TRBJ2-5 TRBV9 ASSVGGQSAETQY
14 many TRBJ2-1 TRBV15 ATSRDVETIRREQF
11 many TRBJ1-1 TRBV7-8 ASSLSQNTEAF
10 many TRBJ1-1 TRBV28 ASSPIRPGAF
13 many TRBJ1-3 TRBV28 ASSFGGAGGNTIY
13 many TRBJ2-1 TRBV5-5 ASKSGGSSYNEQF
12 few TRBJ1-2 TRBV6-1 ASSYPGVGYGYT
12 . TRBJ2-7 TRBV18 ASSRGHTTYEQY
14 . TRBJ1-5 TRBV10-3 AISEFTRQFNQPQH
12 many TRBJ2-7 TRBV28 ASSLLNSGVGQY
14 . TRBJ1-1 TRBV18 ASSQGQGSTNTEAF
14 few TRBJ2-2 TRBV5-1 ASSLEGQGLTGELF
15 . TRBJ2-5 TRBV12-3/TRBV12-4 ASSLGLAGEIQETQY
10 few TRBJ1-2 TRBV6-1 ASSRTGWGYT
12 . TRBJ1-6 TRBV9 ASSPTLVISPLH